Described below is a single T cell receptor beta chain sequence and its context. The sample comes from a study of PD-L1 blockade in urothelial cancer. For the study at large: Anywhere from 0 to 3 prior chemotherapy regimens had been received by patients. Blood was tested 3 weeks (second dose) and 6 weeks into treatment.

Germline V gene lookup returns CDR1 SQVTM and CDR2 ANQGSEA. V lost 4 bases, J lost 5 bases, and 4 bases stayed unmatched. The CDR3 extends over 12 amino acids. The patients had locally advanced or metastatic urothelial carcinoma. Measured with immunoSEQ multiplex PCR; TCRdb has only the in-frame clones, and not every one. Here the sample spans some 30,000 clones, around 86% being singletons. The sample here was PBMCs, taken around atezolizumab (anti-PD-L1) treatment. This chain connects TRBV29-1 to TRBJ2-7; TRBD1 aligns across 8 bases. This TCR came from a man in his fifties or sixties with urothelial cancer. CDR3 bases: TGCAGCGTTGGAGGACAGGGAGACGAGCAGTACTTC. Translating gives CSVGGQGDEQYF.